A selection of T cell receptor beta chains follows, all from one sample in a study of T cell repertoires in cytomegalovirus infection. From the reads, TCRdb called clonotypes with MiXCR, one entry per CDR3 protein. The sample comprises 95,000 to 150,000 distinct CDR3 sequences, 30% to 40% of which are singletons, and roughly 50% rests with the top ten. What these receptors recognize is not known. The material sequenced was CD8+ T cells from cultured PBMCs, taken from culture after CMV antigen stimulation. Source of these receptors: a human donor in good health (CMV status not recorded). Some clones in this sample may be carry-over from other donors' samples. Each CDR3 is given without its conserved first and last residue. The D gene is left open where the match is weak. Rows may omit the clone size; those that give it use once, few, many or a size class.

J: TRBJ2-7; D: TRBD1; V: TRBV7-2; size: many; CDR3: ASSRGQGPSYEQY
J: TRBJ2-1; D: NA; V: TRBV4-3; size: NA; CDR3: ASSQGETVGSYNEQF
J: TRBJ2-7; D: NA; V: TRBV6-2/TRBV6-3; size: NA; CDR3: ASGRNSYEQY
J: TRBJ2-3; D: TRBD1; V: TRBV7-9; size: NA; CDR3: ASSSWDRGRTDTQY
J: TRBJ1-1; D: NA; V: TRBV12-5; size: NA; CDR3: TSGLVGVLPGNTEAF
J: TRBJ2-3; D: NA; V: TRBV6-2/TRBV6-3; size: NA; CDR3: ASWGVSYSTDTQY
J: TRBJ1-2; D: NA; V: TRBV20-1; size: NA; CDR3: SAREAQGLYGYT
J: TRBJ1-1; D: NA; V: TRBV28; size: many; CDR3: ASSRQYTEAF
J: TRBJ1-1; D: NA; V: TRBV7-9; size: few; CDR3: ASSFGMGTEAF
J: TRBJ2-3; D: NA; V: TRBV6-1; size: NA; CDR3: ASSEMEDTQY
J: TRBJ2-1; D: NA; V: TRBV6-1; size: many; CDR3: ASSDNEQF
J: TRBJ2-7; D: NA; V: TRBV7-8; size: few; CDR3: ASSLEGTFYEQY
J: TRBJ2-3; D: TRBD2; V: TRBV6-2/TRBV6-3; size: NA; CDR3: ARETSGETSECTDTQY
J: TRBJ1-1; D: NA; V: TRBV4-3; size: NA; CDR3: ASSQDGDLNTEAF
J: TRBJ2-1; D: NA; V: TRBV6-8; size: NA; CDR3: ASSYSSRGNEQF
J: TRBJ2-4; D: NA; V: TRBV18; size: few; CDR3: ASSPPMDSGDDLRSKNIQY
J: TRBJ2-7; D: NA; V: TRBV7-2; size: few; CDR3: ASSLGSVEQY
J: TRBJ1-1; D: TRBD1; V: TRBV12-3/TRBV12-4; size: NA; CDR3: ASRSTGDIEAF
J: TRBJ2-2; D: NA; V: TRBV7-9; size: NA; CDR3: ASSLFQGPTGELF
J: TRBJ1-5; D: TRBD1; V: TRBV28; size: NA; CDR3: ASSFLNRGQPQH